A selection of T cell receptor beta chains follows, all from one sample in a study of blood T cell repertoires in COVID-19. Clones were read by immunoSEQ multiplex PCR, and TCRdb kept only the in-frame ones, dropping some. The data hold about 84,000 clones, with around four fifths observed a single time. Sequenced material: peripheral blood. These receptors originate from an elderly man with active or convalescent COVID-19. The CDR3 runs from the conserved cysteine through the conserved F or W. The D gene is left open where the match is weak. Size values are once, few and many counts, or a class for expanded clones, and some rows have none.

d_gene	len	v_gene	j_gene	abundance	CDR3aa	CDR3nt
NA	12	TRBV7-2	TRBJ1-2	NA	CASSPQGYGYTF	TGTGCCAGCAGCCCTCAGGGCTATGGCTACACCTTC
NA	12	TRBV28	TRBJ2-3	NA	CASSVGTDTQYF	TGTGCCAGCAGTGTCGGCACAGATACGCAGTATTTT
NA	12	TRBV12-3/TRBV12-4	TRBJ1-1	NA	CASSLTGRAAFF	TGTGCCAGCAGTTTGACAGGAAGGGCAGCTTTCTTT
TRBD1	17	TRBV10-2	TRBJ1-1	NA	CASSEFLTGGFGTEAFF	TGCGCCAGCAGTGAGTTTTTGACAGGGGGCTTCGGGACTGAAGCTTTCTTT
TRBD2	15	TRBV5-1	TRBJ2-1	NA	CASRGTGGSYNEQFF	TGCGCCAGCAGGGGGACCGGGGGGTCCTACAATGAGCAGTTCTTC
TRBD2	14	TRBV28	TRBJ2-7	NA	CASSEGLAATEQYF	TGTGCCAGCAGTGAGGGACTAGCAGCGACCGAGCAGTACTTC
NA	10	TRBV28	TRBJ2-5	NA	CASRWETQYF	TGTGCCAGTCGGTGGGAGACCCAGTACTTC
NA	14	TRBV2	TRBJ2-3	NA	CASEARTSTDTQYF	TGTGCCAGCGAGGCTCGGACAAGCACAGATACGCAGTATTTT
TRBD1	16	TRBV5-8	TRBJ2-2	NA	CASSLRQGVYTGELFF	TGTGCCAGCAGCTTACGACAGGGGGTTTACACCGGGGAGCTGTTTTTT
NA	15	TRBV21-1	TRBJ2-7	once	CASSKGGTGGNEQYF	TGTGCCAGCAGCAAAGGGGGGACAGGGGGAAACGAGCAGTACTTC
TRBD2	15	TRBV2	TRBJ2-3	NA	CASSRGGAATDTQYF	TGTGCCAGCAGTCGCGGGGGGGCCGCCACAGATACGCAGTATTTT
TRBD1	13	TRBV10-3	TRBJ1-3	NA	CAIRTGVGNTIYF	TGTGCCATCAGGACAGGGGTCGGAAACACCATATATTTT
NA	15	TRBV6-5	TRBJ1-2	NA	CASSYAAGTNYGYTF	TGTGCCAGCAGTTACGCCGCGGGGACTAACTATGGCTACACCTTC
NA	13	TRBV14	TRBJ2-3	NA	CASQDRLTDTQYF	TGTGCCAGCCAGGATAGGCTCACAGATACGCAGTATTTT
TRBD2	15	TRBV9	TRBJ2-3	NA	CASSPLGLATDTQYF	TGTGCCAGCAGCCCTCTTGGACTAGCGACAGATACGCAGTATTTT
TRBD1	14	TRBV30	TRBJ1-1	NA	CAWSDYRGGTEAFF	TGTGCCTGGAGCGACTACAGGGGAGGAACTGAAGCTTTCTTT
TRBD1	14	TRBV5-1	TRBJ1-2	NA	CASSLSTGGYGYTF	TGCGCCAGCAGCTTGAGCACAGGGGGTTATGGCTACACCTTC
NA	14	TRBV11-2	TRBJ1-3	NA	CASSLGTSGNTIYF	TGTGCCAGCAGCTTAGGGACATCAGGAAACACCATATATTTT
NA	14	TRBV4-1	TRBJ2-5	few	CASRDTSNEETQYF	TGCGCCAGCAGAGACACGTCGAATGAAGAGACCCAGTACTTC
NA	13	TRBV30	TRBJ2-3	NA	CAWIKGGTDTQYF	TGTGCCTGGATCAAAGGGGGCACAGATACGCAGTATTTT
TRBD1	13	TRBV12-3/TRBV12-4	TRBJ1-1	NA	CASGATGITEAFF	TGTGCCAGCGGGGCGACAGGGATCACTGAAGCTTTCTTT
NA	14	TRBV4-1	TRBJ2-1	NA	CASTRFSSYNEQFF	TGCGCCAGCACCCGATTCAGCTCCTACAATGAGCAGTTCTTC
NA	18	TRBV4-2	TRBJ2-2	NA	CASSQDQVGGTNTGELFF	TGTGCCAGCAGCCAAGATCAGGTTGGGGGGACTAACACCGGGGAGCTGTTTTTT
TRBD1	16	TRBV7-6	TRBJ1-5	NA	CASSNRDRSGNQPQHF	TGTGCCAGCAGCAACCGGGACAGGAGTGGAAATCAGCCCCAGCATTTT
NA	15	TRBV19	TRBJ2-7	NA	CASSDSYGEGYEQYF	TGTGCCAGTTCTGACAGTTACGGAGAAGGGTACGAGCAGTACTTC
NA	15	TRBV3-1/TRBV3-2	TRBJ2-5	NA	CASSQELDYQETQYF	TGTGCCAGCAGCCAAGAACTAGACTACCAAGAGACCCAGTACTTC
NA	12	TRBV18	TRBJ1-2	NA	CASSPGGDGYTF	TGTGCCAGCTCACCAGGGGGGGATGGCTACACCTTC
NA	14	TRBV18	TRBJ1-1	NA	CASSPRTAGTEAFF	TGTGCCAGCTCACCACGGACTGCGGGCACTGAAGCTTTCTTT
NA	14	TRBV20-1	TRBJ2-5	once	CSASKIAVQETQYF	TGCAGTGCTAGTAAAATAGCGGTCCAAGAGACCCAGTACTTC
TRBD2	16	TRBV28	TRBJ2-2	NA	CASTLGGGGPHGELFF	TGTGCCAGCACCCTGGGTGGCGGGGGGCCCCACGGGGAGCTGTTTTTT
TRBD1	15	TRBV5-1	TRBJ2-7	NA	CASTSGDRDIYEQYF	TGCGCCAGCACTTCGGGGGACAGGGATATCTACGAGCAGTACTTC
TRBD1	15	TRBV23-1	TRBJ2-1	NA	CASSCGDRGYNEQFF	TGCGCCAGCAGTTGTGGGGACAGGGGATACAATGAGCAGTTCTTC
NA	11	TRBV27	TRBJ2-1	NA	CASSVYNEQFF	TGTGCCAGCAGTGTATACAATGAGCAGTTCTTC
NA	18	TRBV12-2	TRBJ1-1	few	CASRLAGGQGAGNTEAFF	TGTGCAAGTCGCTTAGCGGGAGGACAGGGGGCCGGGAACACTGAAGCTTTCTTT
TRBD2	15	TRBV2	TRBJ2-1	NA	CASWIGTSGYNEQFF	TGTGCCAGCTGGATCGGGACTAGCGGGTATAATGAGCAGTTCTTC
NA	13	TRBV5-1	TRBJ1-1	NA	CASSRGTNTEAFF	TGCGCCAGCAGCCGCGGGACCAACACTGAAGCTTTCTTT
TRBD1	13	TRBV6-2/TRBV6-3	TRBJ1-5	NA	CASSVGQHQPQHF	TGTGCCAGCAGCGTGGGACAGCATCAGCCCCAGCATTTT
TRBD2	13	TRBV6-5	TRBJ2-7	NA	CASNGRGLYEQYF	TGTGCCAGCAACGGGAGGGGTTTGTACGAGCAGTACTTC
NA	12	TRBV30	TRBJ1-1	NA	CAWSVLAGEAFF	TGTGCCTGGAGTGTCTTGGCAGGTGAAGCTTTCTTT